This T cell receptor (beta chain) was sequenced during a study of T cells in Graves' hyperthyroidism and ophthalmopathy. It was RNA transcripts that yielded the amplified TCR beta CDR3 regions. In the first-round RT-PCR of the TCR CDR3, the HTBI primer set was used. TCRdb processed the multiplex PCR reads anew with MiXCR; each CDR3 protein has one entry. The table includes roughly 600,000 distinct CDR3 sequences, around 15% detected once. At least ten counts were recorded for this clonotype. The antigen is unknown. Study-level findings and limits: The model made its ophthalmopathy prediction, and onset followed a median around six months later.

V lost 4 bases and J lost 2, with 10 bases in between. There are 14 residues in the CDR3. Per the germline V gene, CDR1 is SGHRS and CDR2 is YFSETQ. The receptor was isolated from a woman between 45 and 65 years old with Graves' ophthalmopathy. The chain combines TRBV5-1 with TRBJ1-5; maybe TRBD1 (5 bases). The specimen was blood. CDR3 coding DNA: TGCGCCAGCAGCGAGGACATGGGCAATCAGCCCCAGCATTTT. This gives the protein CASSEDMGNQPQHF.